The 19 T cell receptor beta chains given below trace back to one sample, sequenced in a study of graft-versus-host responses after intestinal transplantation. Antigen specificity for these receptors is unknown. This table comes from immunoSEQ multiplex PCR, and its TCRdb copy is limited to in-frame clones, with some not included. The data contain some 110,000 clones, about 90% of them singletons. The specimen was unstimulated CD4+ T cells sorted from spleen or lymph node cells, collected before intestinal transplant. Receptors originate from a human donor who received an intestinal transplant.

The chain couples TRBV5-1 to TRBJ2-4, with D hard to call. Between the trimmed V and J ends, which lost 4 bases and 3 bases, there was a span of 17 bases. Germline V gene lookup returns CDR1 SGHRS and CDR2 YFSETQ. The CDR3 sequence is 16 residues long. This CDR3 is CASSPSSANVKNIQYF. The CDR3 DNA follows: TGCGCCAGCAGCCCGTCGTCGGCTAACGTCAAAAACATTCAGTACTTC. Full variable domain (outside the CDR3, taken from reference TRBV5-1 and TRBJ2-4): KAGVTQTPRYLIKTRGQQVTLSCSPISGHRSVSWYQQTPGQGLQFLFEYFSETQRNKGNFPGRFSGRQFSNSRSEMNVSTLELGDSALYLCASSPSSANVKNIQYFGAGTRLSVL.

CDR3 loop: CASSSPQAYTF. The CDR3 DNA is TGTGCCAGCAGCTCGCCACAGGCCTACACCTTC. The chain employs TRBV11-2 and TRBJ1-2, with D perhaps matching TRBD1 (5 bases). This CDR3 has 11 residues. V was cut by 4 bases and J by 10 bases, with 10 bases left in between. Germline values: CDR1 SGHAT, CDR2 FQNNGV.

The chain couples TRBV5-1 to TRBJ2-5, with D unclear. Germline V lookup: CDR1 SGHRS, CDR2 YFSETQ. This CDR3 contains 14 residues. The V and J ends lost 4 bases and 5 bases respectively, with 15 bases between them. The CDR3 sequence: CASSLLDGYETQYF. In nucleotides, the CDR3 is TGCGCCAGCAGCCTGTTGGACGGGTATGAGACCCAGTACTTC.

The V and J genes are TRBV4-1 and TRBJ1-2; 9 bases are shared with TRBD1. V lost 6 bases and J lost 6; bases outside the gene matches: 5. Germline V gives CDR1 MGHRA, CDR2 YSYEKL. There are 13 residues in the CDR3. The CDR3 DNA sequence: TGCGCCAGCAGACCCGGGACAGGGAATGGCTACACCTTC. Translated: CASRPGTGNGYTF.

The chain recombines TRBV14 with TRBJ1-2; TRBD1 matches 7 bases. Germline V lookup: CDR1 SGHDN, CDR2 FVKESK. The CDR3 is 15 residues long. With V trimmed by 4 bases and J by 5 bases, 10 bases remained unmatched. CDR3 loop: CASSPPGTVTYGYTF. CDR3 coding DNA: TGTGCCAGCAGCCCGCCCGGGACAGTGACATATGGCTACACCTTC.

The V and J genes are TRBV19 and TRBJ1-5; TRBD1 matches 7 bases. CDR1 is LNHDA, CDR2 SQIVND, per germline (reference sequence). After removal of 4 bases from V and 8 bases from J, the junction contained 11 bases not matched to a gene. The CDR3 consists of 15 residues. The CDR3 coding sequence is TGTGCCAGTAGTAAGGACAAGAACAGGGGAAAGCCCCAGCATTTT. Translation gives CASSKDKNRGKPQHF.

V gene TRBV5-1 combines with J gene TRBJ2-3; D is perhaps TRBD1 (5 bases). Trimming took off 7 bases at V and 3 bases at J, with 15 bases between the two ends. Looked up from germline, CDR1 is SGHRS and CDR2 is YFSETQ. The CDR3 length is 14 residues. CDR3 amino acids: CASWIGQGTDTQYF. CDR3 coding DNA: TGCGCCAGCTGGATAGGGCAGGGAACAGATACGCAGTATTTT.

This sequence joins TRBV4-1 and TRBJ2-7; TRBD1 or TRBD2 may be the D gene (5 bases each). The CDR3 is 16 residues long. Germline CDR1 reads MGHRA; CDR2 reads YSYEKL. With 3 bases removed from V and 0 bases from J, the gap between germline ends came to 15 bases. The CDR3 reads CASSQGPGRSSYEQYF. DNA for the CDR3: TGCGCCAGCAGCCAGGGCCCGGGACGCAGCTCCTACGAGCAGTACTTC.

Comment on this clone: A much larger clone lies a single base off, so this may be a read error. CDR3: CPSSLEGGRGYEQYF. In DNA form, the CDR3 reads TGCCCCAGCAGCTTGGAGGGGGGACGGGGCTACGAGCAGTACTTC. The rearrangement uses TRBV5-1 and TRBJ2-7; D is possibly TRBD1 or TRBD2 (6 bases each). The germline V gene encodes CDR1 SGHRS and CDR2 YFSETQ. This CDR3 contains 15 residues.

The chain couples TRBV18 to TRBJ2-7, with a weak D call TRBD1 (5 bases). CDR1 KGHSH and CDR2 LQKENI come from the germline V gene. V lost 4 bases to trimming and J lost 0 bases, with 10 bases between them. The CDR3 sequence is 14 residues long. CDR3 loop: CASSLRRVSYEQYF. The CDR3 nucleotides are TGTGCCAGCTCACTACGCAGGGTCTCCTACGAGCAGTACTTC.

The chain is built from TRBV4-1 and TRBJ2-7; possible D gene TRBD2, 6 bases. Between the trimmed V and J ends, which lost 1 base and 9 bases, there was a span of 19 bases. This CDR3 is 15 amino acids long. Germline V lookup: CDR1 MGHRA, CDR2 YSYEKL. CDR3 nucleotide sequence: TGCGCCAGCAGCCAAGCTTCCGCGGGGAATGGACGGCAGTACTTC. Translated, it gives CASSQASAGNGRQYF.

The rearrangement joins TRBV18 to TRBJ2-7; D is perhaps TRBD1 (6 bases). Germline V CDR1 and CDR2: KGHSH, LQKENI. CDR3 length: 13 amino acids. V was cut by 6 bases and J by 1 base, with 10 bases left in between. For the CDR3, the DNA is TGTGCCAGCTCCCGACAGGCTTCCTACGAGCAGTACTTC. This gives the protein CASSRQASYEQYF.

J is TRBJ2-7 and V is TRBV6-5; 10 bases map to TRBD2. CDR1 and CDR2 (germline): MNHEY, SVGAGI. Trimming cost V 5 bases and J 4 bases; bases outside gene matches: 5. This CDR3 has 14 residues. CDR3 region: CASSPSGGGYEQYF. CDR3 sequence (DNA): TGTGCCAGCAGTCCTAGCGGGGGAGGGTACGAGCAGTACTTC.

V is TRBV7-9 and J is TRBJ2-1; TRBD2 might be the D (5 bases). Deletions cut 5 bases from V and 6 bases from J, with 14 bases between. Per germline, CDR1 SEHNR and CDR2 FQNEAQ (reference sequence). The CDR3 covers 14 residues. The CDR3 bases are TGTGCCAGCAGCCCGAGGGCGGGTGGCAATGAGCAGTTCTTC. It is translated as CASSPRAGGNEQFF.

This rearrangement joins TRBV18 to TRBJ2-5; TRBD1 is a possible D gene (6 bases). TRBJ2-7 matches the DNA end more closely, so the J call is doubtful. The CDR3 loop spans 14 amino acids. Germline lookup yields CDR1 KGHSH and CDR2 LQKENI. In DNA, the CDR3 is TGTGCCAGCTCACCCCTCGACAGGCGTTACGAGCAGTACTTC. It encodes CASSPLDRRYEQYF.

The chain joins TRBV25-1 to TRBJ1-5; perhaps TRBD1 as D (5 bases). Trimming took off 1 base at V and 11 bases at J, with 9 bases between the two ends. CDR1 and CDR2 (germline): MGHDK, SYGVNS. The CDR3 runs to 12 residues. CDR3 residues: CASSESEGSQHF. The CDR3 DNA follows: TGTGCCAGCAGTGAATCCGAGGGGTCCCAGCATTTT.

J is TRBJ2-1 and V is TRBV7-2, with D possibly TRBD2 on 7 matching bases. The CDR3 runs to 16 residues. From germline, CDR1 is SGHTA and CDR2 FQGNSA. V was pared by 4 bases and J by 0 bases, with 13 bases between. CDR3 loop: CASSSRGGVSYNEQFF. In nucleotides, the CDR3 is TGTGCCAGCAGCTCCCGAGGGGGGGTCTCCTACAATGAGCAGTTCTTC.

The rearrangement uses TRBV29-1 and TRBJ2-1; TRBD2 aligns across 8 bases. The J segment lost 0 bases and the V segment lost 4 bases, leaving 14 bases of the junction unmatched. This CDR3 is built from 18 residues. Germline V gene sequence: CDR1 SQVTM, CDR2 ANQGSEA. In DNA form, the CDR3 reads TGCAGCGTTGGATGGGCGGGGGGCCTTATTGGCTCCTACAATGAGCAGTTCTTC. As protein: CSVGWAGGLIGSYNEQFF.

The chain combines TRBV6-1 with TRBJ1-2, with a possible D match to TRBD1 (6 bases). CDR1 and CDR2 from the germline V gene are MNHNS and SASEGT. This CDR3 is 13 amino acids long. Between the trimmed V and J ends, which lost 5 bases and 6 bases, there was a span of 13 bases. The DNA of the CDR3 is TGTGCCAGCAGTACTAGACAGGATAATGGCTACACCTTC. This translates into CASSTRQDNGYTF.